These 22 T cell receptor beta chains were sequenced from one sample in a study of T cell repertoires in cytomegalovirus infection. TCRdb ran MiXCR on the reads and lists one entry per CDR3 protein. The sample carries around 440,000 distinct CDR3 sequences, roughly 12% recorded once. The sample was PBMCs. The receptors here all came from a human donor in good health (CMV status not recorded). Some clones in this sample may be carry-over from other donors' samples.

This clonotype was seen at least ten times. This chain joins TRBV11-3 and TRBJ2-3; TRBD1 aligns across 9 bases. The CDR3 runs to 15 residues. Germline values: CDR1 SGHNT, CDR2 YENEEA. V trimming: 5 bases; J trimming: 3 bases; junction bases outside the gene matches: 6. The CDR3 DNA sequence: TGTGCCAGCAGCGAACAGGGGGCTGAGACAGATACGCAGTATTTT. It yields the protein CASSEQGAETDTQYF.

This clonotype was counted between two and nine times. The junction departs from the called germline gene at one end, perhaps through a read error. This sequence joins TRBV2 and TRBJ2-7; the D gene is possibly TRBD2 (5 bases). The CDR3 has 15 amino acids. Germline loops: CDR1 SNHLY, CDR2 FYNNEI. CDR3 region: CASSEAETLKPPGNF. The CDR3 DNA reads TGTGCCAGCAGTGAAGCGGAGACCCTGAAACCCCCGGGGAACTTC.

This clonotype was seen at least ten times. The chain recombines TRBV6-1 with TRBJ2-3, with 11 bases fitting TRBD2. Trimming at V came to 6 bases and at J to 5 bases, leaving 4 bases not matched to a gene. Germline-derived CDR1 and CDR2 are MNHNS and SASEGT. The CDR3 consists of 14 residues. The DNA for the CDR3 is TGTGCCAGCAGCACTAGCGGGGGAGTAGATACGCAGTATTTT. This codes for CASSTSGGVDTQYF.

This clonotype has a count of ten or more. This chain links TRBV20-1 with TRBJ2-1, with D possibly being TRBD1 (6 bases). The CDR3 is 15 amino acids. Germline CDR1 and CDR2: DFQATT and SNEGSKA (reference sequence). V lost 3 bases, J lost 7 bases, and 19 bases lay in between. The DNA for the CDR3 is TGCAGTGCTAGCCCTGTTAACAGGGTAGAAAATGAGCAGTTCTTC. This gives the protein CSASPVNRVENEQFF.

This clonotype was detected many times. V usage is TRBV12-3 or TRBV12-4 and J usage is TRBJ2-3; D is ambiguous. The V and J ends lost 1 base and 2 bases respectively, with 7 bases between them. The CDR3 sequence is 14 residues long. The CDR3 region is CASSLGGYTDTQYF. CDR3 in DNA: TGTGCCAGCAGTTTAGGCGGATACACAGATACGCAGTATTTT.

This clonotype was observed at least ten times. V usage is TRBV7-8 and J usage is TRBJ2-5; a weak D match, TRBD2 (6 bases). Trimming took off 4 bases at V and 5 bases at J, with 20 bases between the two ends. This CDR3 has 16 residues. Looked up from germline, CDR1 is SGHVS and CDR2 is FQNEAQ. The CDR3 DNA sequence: TGTGCCAGCAGCTCGACCCTCGCGGGGAGGTTTGAGACCCAGTACTTC. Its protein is CASSSTLAGRFETQYF.

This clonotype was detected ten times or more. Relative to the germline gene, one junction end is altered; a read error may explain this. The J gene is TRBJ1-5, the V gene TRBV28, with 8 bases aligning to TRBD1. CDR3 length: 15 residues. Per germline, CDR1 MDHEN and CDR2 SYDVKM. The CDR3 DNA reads TGTGCCACCAGTTCGGACAGGGTCAGCAATCAGCCCCAGCATTTT. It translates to CATSSDRVSNQPQHF. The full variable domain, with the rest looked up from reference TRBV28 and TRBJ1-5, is DVKVTQSSRYLVKRTGEKVFLECVQDMDHENMFWYRQDPGLGLRLIYFSYDVKMKEKGDIPEGYSVSREKKERFSLILESASTNQTSMYLCATSSDRVSNQPQHFGDGTRLSIL.

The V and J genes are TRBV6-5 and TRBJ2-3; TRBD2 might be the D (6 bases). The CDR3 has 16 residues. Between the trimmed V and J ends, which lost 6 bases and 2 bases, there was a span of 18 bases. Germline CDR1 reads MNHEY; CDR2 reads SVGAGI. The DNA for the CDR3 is TGTGCCAGCAGCCAGGACTACCGGGGTGTCACAGATACGCAGTATTTT. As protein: CASSQDYRGVTDTQYF.

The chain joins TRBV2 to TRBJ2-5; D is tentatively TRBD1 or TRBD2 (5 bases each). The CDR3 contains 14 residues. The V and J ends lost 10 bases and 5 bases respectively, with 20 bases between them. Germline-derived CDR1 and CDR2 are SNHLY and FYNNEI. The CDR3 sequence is CATTPRDLGETQYF. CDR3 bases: TGTGCCACCACGCCCCGGGACCTCGGGGAGACCCAGTACTTC. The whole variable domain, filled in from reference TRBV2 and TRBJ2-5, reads EPEVTQTPSHQVTQMGQEVILRCVPISNHLYFYWYRQILGQKVEFLVSFYNNEISEKSEIFDDQFSVERPDGSNFTLKIRSTKLEDSAMYFCATTPRDLGETQYFGPGTRLLVL.

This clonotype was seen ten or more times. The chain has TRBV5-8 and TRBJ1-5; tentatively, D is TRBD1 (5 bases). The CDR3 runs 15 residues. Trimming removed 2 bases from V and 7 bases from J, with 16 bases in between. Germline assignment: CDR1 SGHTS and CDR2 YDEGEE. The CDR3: CASSLSGTKSQPQHF. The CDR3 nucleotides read TGTGCCAGCAGCTTATCCGGGACGAAGTCCCAGCCCCAGCATTTT.

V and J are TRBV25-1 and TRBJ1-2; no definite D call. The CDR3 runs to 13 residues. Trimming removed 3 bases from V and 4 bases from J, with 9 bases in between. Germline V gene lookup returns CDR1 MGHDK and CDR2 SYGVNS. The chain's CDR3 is CASSDPVSYGYTF. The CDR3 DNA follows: TGTGCCAGCAGTGACCCGGTCTCCTATGGCTACACCTTC.

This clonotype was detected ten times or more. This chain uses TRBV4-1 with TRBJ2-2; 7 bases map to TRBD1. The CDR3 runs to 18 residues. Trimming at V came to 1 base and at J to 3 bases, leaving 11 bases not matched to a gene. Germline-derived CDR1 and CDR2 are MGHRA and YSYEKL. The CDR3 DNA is TGCGCCAGCAGCCAAGTGGACAGGAGTCGGGTTTACACCGGGGAGCTGTTTTTT. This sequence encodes CASSQVDRSRVYTGELFF.

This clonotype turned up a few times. The CDR3 DNA reads as TGTGCCAGCAGTACCCGAGGAGAGACCCAGTACTTC. It encodes CASSTRGETQYF. The chain combines TRBV6-5 with TRBJ2-5; the D is unclear. The CDR3 runs to 12 residues. Germline values: CDR1 MNHEY, CDR2 SVGAGI. Trimming shortened V by 5 bases and J by 4 bases, and 8 bases separated the two germline ends.

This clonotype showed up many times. The CDR3 loop is CATSRGGGLTGIQYF. The CDR3 DNA sequence: TGTGCCACCAGCAGAGGTGGGGGATTGACGGGCATTCAGTACTTC. The gene calls are TRBV15 and TRBJ2-4, with D perhaps being TRBD1 or TRBD2 (5 bases each). Germline CDR1 is LNHNV and CDR2 is YYDKDF (reference sequence). The V and J ends lost 1 base and 9 bases respectively, with 16 bases between them. This CDR3 spans 15 amino acids.

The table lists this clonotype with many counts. The CDR3 loop is CASSLDRQGTGYGYTF. The CDR3 region has the DNA TGTGCCAGCAGCTTAGATCGACAGGGCACGGGCTATGGCTACACCTTC. This chain connects TRBV7-2 to TRBJ1-2, with TRBD1 identical over 7 bases. Per germline, CDR1 SGHTA and CDR2 FQGNSA. V shed 1 base and J 4 bases; nucleotides not matched to a gene: 9. This CDR3 is built from 16 residues.

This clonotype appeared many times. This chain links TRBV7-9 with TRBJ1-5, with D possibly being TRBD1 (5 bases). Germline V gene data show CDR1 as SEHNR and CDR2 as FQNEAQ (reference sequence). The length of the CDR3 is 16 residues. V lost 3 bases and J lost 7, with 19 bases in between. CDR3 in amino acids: CASSLGTQGPGQPQHF. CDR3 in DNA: TGTGCCAGCAGCTTGGGGACTCAGGGACCTGGGCAGCCCCAGCATTTT.

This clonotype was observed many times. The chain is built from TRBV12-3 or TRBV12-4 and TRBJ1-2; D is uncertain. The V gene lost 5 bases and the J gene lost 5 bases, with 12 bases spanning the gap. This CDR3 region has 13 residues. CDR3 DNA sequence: TGTGCCAGCAGTAATGACGGGCCGTATGGCTACACCTTC. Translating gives CASSNDGPYGYTF.

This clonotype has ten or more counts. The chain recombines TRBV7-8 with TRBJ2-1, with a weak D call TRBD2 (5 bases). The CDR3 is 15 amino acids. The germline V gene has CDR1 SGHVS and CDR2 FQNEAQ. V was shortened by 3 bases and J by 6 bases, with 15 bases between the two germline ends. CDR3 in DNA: TGTGCCAGCAGCTTTCGACGGGTTCGGGGCAATGAGCAGTTCTTC. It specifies CASSFRRVRGNEQFF.

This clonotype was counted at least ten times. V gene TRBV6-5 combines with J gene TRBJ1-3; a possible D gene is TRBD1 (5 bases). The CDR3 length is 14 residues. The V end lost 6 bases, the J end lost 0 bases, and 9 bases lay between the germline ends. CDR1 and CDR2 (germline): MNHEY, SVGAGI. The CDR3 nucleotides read TGTGCCAGCAGAACCAGGGCCTCTGGAAACACCATATATTTT. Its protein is CASRTRASGNTIYF.

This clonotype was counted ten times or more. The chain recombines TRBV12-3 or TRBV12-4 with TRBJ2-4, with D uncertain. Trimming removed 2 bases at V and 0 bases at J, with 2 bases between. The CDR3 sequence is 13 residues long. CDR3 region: CASSLLAKNIQYF. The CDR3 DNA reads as TGTGCCAGCAGTTTACTAGCCAAAAACATTCAGTACTTC.

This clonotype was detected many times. CDR3 in DNA: TGTGCCATCCGGCAGGGAGGTGGGGAGACCCAGTACTTC. Encoded protein: CAIRQGGGETQYF. The rearrangement joins TRBV6-1 to TRBJ2-5; maybe TRBD2 (6 bases). CDR3 size: 13 residues. V lost 10 bases to trimming and J lost 5 bases, with 17 bases between them. The germline V gene encodes CDR1 MNHNS and CDR2 SASEGT.

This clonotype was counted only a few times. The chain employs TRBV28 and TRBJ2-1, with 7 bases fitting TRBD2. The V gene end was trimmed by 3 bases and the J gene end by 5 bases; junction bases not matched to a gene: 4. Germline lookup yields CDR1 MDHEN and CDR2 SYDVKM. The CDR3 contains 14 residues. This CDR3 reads CASSFVAGNNEQFF. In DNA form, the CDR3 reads TGTGCCAGCAGTTTTGTAGCGGGCAACAATGAGCAGTTCTTC.